Listed here are 18 T cell receptor beta chains from one sample, sequenced in a study of shared clonotypes between healthy human individuals. Repertoires were generated with immunoSEQ multiplex PCR, while TCRdb's copy carries only in-frame clones and drops some. The table includes about 990,000 clones, roughly 74% detected once. Specimen: memory CD4+ T cells from PBMCs. Subset reported: CD45RA-negative fraction. The source is a man aged 18 to 35 in good health. Some clones in this sample may be carry-over from other donors' samples.

CDR3 DNA sequence: TGTGCCAGCAGTTCTCTGGGGGGGGTCGGTCAGCCCCAGCATTTT. Its translation is CASSSLGGVGQPQHF. V usage is TRBV6-5 and J usage is TRBJ1-5; possibly TRBD1 for D (5 bases). V lost 4 bases, J lost 6 bases, and 16 bases lay in between. This CDR3 is 15 amino acids long. CDR1 and CDR2 from the germline V gene are MNHEY and SVGAGI.

This chain uses TRBV4-2 with TRBJ2-6; no reliable D call. V dropped 1 base and J dropped 1 base, with 20 bases sitting between them. The CDR3 is made up of 20 amino acids. Germline V CDR1 and CDR2: LGHNA, YNFKEQ. The CDR3 loop is CASSQAALRQVLSGANVLTF. The CDR3 nucleotides are TGTGCCAGCAGCCAAGCTGCCCTGCGGCAAGTCCTATCTGGGGCCAACGTCCTGACTTTC.

V and J are TRBV6-1 and TRBJ2-2, with D perhaps matching TRBD1 (5 bases). In germline, CDR1 is MNHNS, CDR2 SASEGT. The CDR3 has 14 amino acids. The germline V and J ends were trimmed by 4 bases and 2 bases, with 8 bases remaining between them. The CDR3 sequence: CASSGQKNTGELFF. Written as DNA, the CDR3 is TGTGCCAGCAGTGGACAGAAAAACACCGGGGAGCTGTTTTTT.

CDR3 nucleotide sequence: TGTGCCAGCAGCTTGGCCAGGGGCAGGACAGACCAAGAGACCCAGTACTTC. Residues: CASSLARGRTDQETQYF. J is TRBJ2-5 and V is TRBV5-4, with D possibly TRBD1 on 6 matching bases. CDR3 length: 17 residues. CDR1 SGHNT and CDR2 YYREEE come from the germline V gene (reference sequence). Trimming cost V 0 bases and J 0 bases, with 15 bases left between them.

On this clone itself: Other DNA sequences in this specimen translate into the identical CDR3. This chain connects TRBV10-1 to TRBJ1-1; maybe TRBD1 (5 bases). Trimming shortened V by 3 bases and J by 0 bases, and 8 bases separated the two germline ends. The CDR3 has 14 residues. The germline gives CDR1 WNHNN, CDR2 SYGVQD (reference sequence). CDR3 protein: CASSDGTLNTEAFF. The CDR3 region has the DNA TGCGCCAGCAGTGACGGGACGCTGAACACTGAAGCTTTCTTT.

V usage is TRBV28 and J usage is TRBJ1-5; D is unclear. The CDR3 covers 13 residues. The V gene's germline CDR1 is MDHEN and CDR2 SYDVKM. V lost 2 bases to trimming and J lost 7 bases, with 9 bases between them. Here the CDR3 reads CASSLRGQQPQHF. CDR3 in DNA: TGTGCCAGCAGTTTACGCGGGCAGCAGCCCCAGCATTTT.

The V and J genes are TRBV12-5 and TRBJ1-1; D is perhaps TRBD1 (6 bases). V was cut by 6 bases and J by 4 bases, with 9 bases left in between. Germline CDR1 LGHNT, CDR2 FRNRAP. The CDR3 loop spans 12 amino acids. The DNA of the CDR3 is TGTGCTAGTGGACAGGGTGGCACTGAAGCTTTCTTT. It translates to CASGQGGTEAFF.

Only a few counts were recorded for this clone. The chain has TRBV25-1 and TRBJ2-2; D uncertain. Per the germline V gene, CDR1 is MGHDK and CDR2 is SYGVNS. V shed 1 base and J shed 5 bases, with 8 bases lying between them. The length of the CDR3 is 14 residues. CDR3 nucleotide sequence: TGTGCCAGCAGTGAATGGGTCTCTACCGGGGAGCTGTTTTTT. This gives the protein CASSEWVSTGELFF.

The chain combines TRBV5-8 with TRBJ1-4, with D perhaps matching TRBD1 (5 bases). The CDR3 runs 16 residues. Germline lookup yields CDR1 SGHTS and CDR2 YDEGEE. Trimming pared 1 base from V and 0 bases from J, leaving 10 bases between. In DNA form, the CDR3 reads TGTGCCAGCAGCTTGTCGTGGGGCACAACTAATGAAAAACTGTTTTTT. Its protein is CASSLSWGTTNEKLFF.

This clone was recorded a few times. J is TRBJ1-1 and V is TRBV7-6; 9 bases map to TRBD1. The trim removed 1 base at V and 1 base at J, leaving 4 bases unmatched. Germline CDR1 is SGHVS and CDR2 is FNYEAQ. The CDR3 sequence is 16 residues long. Here the CDR3 reads CASSLGPGQGNTEAFF. CDR3 nucleotides: TGTGCCAGCAGCTTAGGTCCGGGACAGGGGAACACTGAAGCTTTCTTT.

The CDR3 spells CASSQEGNYGYTF. In nucleotides, the CDR3 is TGTGCCAGCAGCCAAGAGGGAAACTATGGCTACACCTTC. The chain combines TRBV4-2 with TRBJ1-2; D gene ambiguous. Trimming shortened V by 0 bases and J by 2 bases, and 4 bases separated the two germline ends. This CDR3 contains 13 residues. Germline values: CDR1 LGHNA, CDR2 YNFKEQ.

This rearrangement joins TRBV5-1 to TRBJ2-1; D assignment may be TRBD1 or TRBD2 (6 bases each). This CDR3 is built from 16 residues. Trimming removed 0 bases from V and 12 bases from J, with 22 bases in between. The germline gives CDR1 SGHRS, CDR2 YFSETQ. CDR3 in DNA: TGCGCCAGCAGCTTGGCCGGGGGCAGAGCGACAATGAGGCAGTTCTTC. Its protein product is CASSLAGGRATMRQFF.

V is TRBV11-2 and J is TRBJ2-5; maybe TRBD2 (5 bases). CDR3 length: 15 residues. Germline values: CDR1 SGHAT, CDR2 FQNNGV. V dropped 5 bases and J dropped 7 bases, with 20 bases sitting between them. The CDR3 DNA sequence: TGTGCCAGCAGCCCGGGGTCGGACCAGAGAGGGACCCAGTACTTC. The encoded protein is CASSPGSDQRGTQYF.

About this clone itself: A single base separates this from a much larger clone, so it may be a read error. The chain combines TRBV5-1 with TRBJ1-1; TRBD1 is a possible D gene (6 bases). The CDR3 contains 14 residues. V gave up 0 bases and J gave up 1 base, with 7 bases separating them. Per germline, CDR1 SGHRS and CDR2 YFSETQ. The chain's CDR3 is CASSLEQGNTEAFF. CDR3 nucleotides: TGCGCCAGCAGCTTGGAACAGGGGAACACTGAAGCTTTCTTT.

This clone was picked up many times. The chain joins TRBV11-2 to TRBJ2-2; TRBD1 aligns across 8 bases. The junction had 9 bases not matched to a gene; V was cut back by 4 bases and J by 8 bases. The CDR3 runs to 15 residues. CDR1 and CDR2 (germline): SGHAT, FQNNGV. CDR3 coding DNA: TGTGCCAGCAGCTCTATCGGACAGGGTGAAGGGGAGCTGTTTTTT. Translated, it gives CASSSIGQGEGELFF.

This sequence joins TRBV14 and TRBJ1-1; D is perhaps TRBD1 (5 bases). The CDR3 runs to 15 residues. Germline CDR1 reads SGHDN; CDR2 reads FVKESK. V gave up 3 bases and J gave up 4 bases, with 15 bases separating them. CDR3 sequence: CASSQSPGRGTEAFF. CDR3 sequence (DNA): TGTGCCAGCAGCCAGTCGCCAGGGAGGGGCACTGAAGCTTTCTTT.

The chain joins TRBV12-5 to TRBJ2-5; the D gene is possibly TRBD2 (5 bases). CDR1 and CDR2 (germline): LGHNT, FRNRAP. This CDR3 has 15 residues. Trimming took 1 base from V and 2 from J, leaving 11 bases between them. The CDR3 DNA sequence: TGTGCTAGTGGTTTGGGCTCGGGATTTCAAGAGACCCAGTACTTC. It specifies CASGLGSGFQETQYF. The whole variable domain, remainder taken from reference TRBV12-5 and TRBJ2-5, is DARVTQTPRHKVTEMGQEVTMRCQPILGHNTVFWYRQTMMQGLELLAYFRNRAPLDDSGMPKDRFSAEMPDATLATLKIQPSEPRDSAVYFCASGLGSGFQETQYFGPGTRLLVL.

V and J are TRBV18 and TRBJ2-7, with D tentatively TRBD1 (8 bases). V dropped 6 bases and J dropped 3 bases, with 18 bases sitting between them. This CDR3 spans 15 amino acids. Germline CDR1 is KGHSH and CDR2 is LQKENI. This CDR3 reads CASSRGQGGFYEQYF. DNA of the CDR3: TGTGCCAGCTCCCGCGGACAGGGAGGGTTCTACGAGCAGTACTTC.